This T cell receptor (beta chain) was captured in a study of shared clonotypes between healthy human individuals. CDR1 is MNHEY, CDR2 SMNVEV, per germline (reference sequence). The CDR3 has 12 amino acids. The V segment lost 8 bases and the J segment 5 bases; nucleotides outside the gene matches: 5. The table came from immunoSEQ multiplex PCR; TCRdb's copy has only in-frame clones and leaves some out. The table records some 740,000 clones, about 91% of them present only once. The naive CD8 fraction comprised CD45RO-negative cells positively selected for CCR7 and excluded terminally differentiated effector memory CD45RA+ cells.

This clonotype originated in a man between 25 and 39 years old in good health. The chain recombines TRBV27 with TRBJ2-7, with TRBD1 matching over 8 bases. The material sequenced was naive CD8+ T cells sorted from blood. Here the CDR3 reads CASGDRGDEQYF. The CDR3 DNA reads TGTGCCAGCGGAGACAGGGGCGACGAGCAGTACTTC.